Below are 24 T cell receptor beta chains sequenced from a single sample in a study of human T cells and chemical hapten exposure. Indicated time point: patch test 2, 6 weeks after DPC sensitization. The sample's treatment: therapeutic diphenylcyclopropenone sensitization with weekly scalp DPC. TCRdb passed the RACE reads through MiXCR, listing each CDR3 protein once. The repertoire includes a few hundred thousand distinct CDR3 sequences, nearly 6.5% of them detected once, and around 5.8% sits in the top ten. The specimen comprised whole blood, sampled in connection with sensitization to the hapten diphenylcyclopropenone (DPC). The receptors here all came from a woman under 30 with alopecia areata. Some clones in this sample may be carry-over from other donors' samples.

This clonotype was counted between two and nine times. The CDR3 is CASSPGAGKETQYF. DNA for the CDR3: TGCGCCAGCAGCCCCGGGGCGGGGAAAGAGACCCAGTACTTC. The chain is built from TRBV5-1 and TRBJ2-5; TRBD2 might be the D (6 bases). The CDR3 consists of 14 residues. Germline values: CDR1 SGHRS, CDR2 YFSETQ. Trimming left V 4 bases short and J 3 bases short, with 13 bases between.

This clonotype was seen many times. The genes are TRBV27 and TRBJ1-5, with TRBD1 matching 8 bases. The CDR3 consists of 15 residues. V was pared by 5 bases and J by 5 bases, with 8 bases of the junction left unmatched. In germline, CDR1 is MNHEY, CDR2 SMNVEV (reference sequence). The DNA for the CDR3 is TGTGCCAGCAGTCCAACACCGGACAGGGATCAGCCCCAGCATTTT. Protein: CASSPTPDRDQPQHF.

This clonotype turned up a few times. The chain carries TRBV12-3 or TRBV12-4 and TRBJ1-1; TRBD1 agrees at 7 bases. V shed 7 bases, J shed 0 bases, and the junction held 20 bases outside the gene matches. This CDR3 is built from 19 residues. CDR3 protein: CASKRRATSGGQLNTEAFF. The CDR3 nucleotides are TGTGCCAGCAAACGCCGCGCCACTAGTGGGGGACAGCTGAACACTGAAGCTTTCTTT.

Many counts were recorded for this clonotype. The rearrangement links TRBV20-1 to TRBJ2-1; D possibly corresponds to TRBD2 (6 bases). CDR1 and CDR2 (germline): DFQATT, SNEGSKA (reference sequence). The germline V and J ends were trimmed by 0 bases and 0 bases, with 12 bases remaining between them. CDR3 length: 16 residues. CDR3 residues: CSARDPWGDSYNEQFF. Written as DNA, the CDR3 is TGCAGTGCTAGAGATCCATGGGGGGACTCCTACAATGAGCAGTTCTTC.

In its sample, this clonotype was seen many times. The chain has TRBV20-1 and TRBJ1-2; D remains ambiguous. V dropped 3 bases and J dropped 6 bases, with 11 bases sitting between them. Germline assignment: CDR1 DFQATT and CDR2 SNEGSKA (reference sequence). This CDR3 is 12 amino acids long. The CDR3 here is CSARREENGYTF. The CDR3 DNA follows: TGCAGTGCTAGGAGGGAAGAGAATGGCTACACCTTC.

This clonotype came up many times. The CDR3 DNA reads TGTGCCAGCTCACCAGAGCAGGGGGCGGGCGAGCAGTACTTC. It is translated as CASSPEQGAGEQYF. The chain recombines TRBV18 with TRBJ2-7; TRBD1 matches at 8 bases. V trimming: 2 bases; J trimming: 6 bases; junction bases outside the gene matches: 6. The CDR3 is made up of 14 amino acids. Germline V lookup: CDR1 KGHSH, CDR2 LQKENI.

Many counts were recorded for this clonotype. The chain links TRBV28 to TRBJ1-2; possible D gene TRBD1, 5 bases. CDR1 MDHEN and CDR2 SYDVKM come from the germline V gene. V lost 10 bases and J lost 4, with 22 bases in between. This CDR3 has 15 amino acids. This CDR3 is CATRKGGTSVYGYTF. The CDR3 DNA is TGTGCCACGCGAAAAGGCGGGACGAGCGTCTATGGCTACACCTTC.

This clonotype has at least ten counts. In DNA, the CDR3 is TGTGCCAGCACCTTGACAGGCGGAAATCAGCCCCAGCATTTT. This gives the protein CASTLTGGNQPQHF. V gene TRBV28 combines with J gene TRBJ1-5; tentatively, D is TRBD1 (6 bases). The V and J ends lost 7 bases and 4 bases respectively, with 14 bases between them. The CDR3 is 14 residues long. The germline gives CDR1 MDHEN, CDR2 SYDVKM.

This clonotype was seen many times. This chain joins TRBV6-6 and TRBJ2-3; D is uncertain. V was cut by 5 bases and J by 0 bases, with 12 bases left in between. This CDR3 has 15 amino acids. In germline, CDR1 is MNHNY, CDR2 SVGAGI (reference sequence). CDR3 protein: CASSTTRPSTDTQYF. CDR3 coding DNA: TGTGCCAGCAGTACAACACGACCCAGCACAGATACGCAGTATTTT.

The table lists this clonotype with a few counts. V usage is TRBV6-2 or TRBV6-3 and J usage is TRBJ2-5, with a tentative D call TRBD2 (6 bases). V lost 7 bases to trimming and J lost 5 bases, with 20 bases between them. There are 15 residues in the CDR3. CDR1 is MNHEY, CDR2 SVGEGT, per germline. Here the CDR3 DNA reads TGTGCCAGCACCGCGCGCGGGGAGATCGGGGAGACCCAGTACTTC. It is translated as CASTARGEIGETQYF.

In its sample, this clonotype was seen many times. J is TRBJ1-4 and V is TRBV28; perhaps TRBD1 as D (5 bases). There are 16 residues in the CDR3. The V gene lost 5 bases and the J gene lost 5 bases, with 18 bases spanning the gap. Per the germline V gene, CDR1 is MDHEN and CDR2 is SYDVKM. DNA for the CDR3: TGTGCCAGCAGTGAGGCAGGGCTCGCTTCGAATGAAAAACTGTTTTTT. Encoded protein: CASSEAGLASNEKLFF.

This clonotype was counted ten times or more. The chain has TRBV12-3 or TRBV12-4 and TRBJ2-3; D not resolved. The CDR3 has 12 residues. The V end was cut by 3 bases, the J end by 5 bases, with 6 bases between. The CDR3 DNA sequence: TGTGCCAGCAGTTTTGGTCGAGATACGCAGTATTTT. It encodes CASSFGRDTQYF.

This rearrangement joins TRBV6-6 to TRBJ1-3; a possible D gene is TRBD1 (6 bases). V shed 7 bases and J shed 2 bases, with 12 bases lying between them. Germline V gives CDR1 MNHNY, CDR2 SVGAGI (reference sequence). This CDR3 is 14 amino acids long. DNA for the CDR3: TGTGCCAGCATCGAAGGGGGTGCTGGAAACACCATATATTTT. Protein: CASIEGGAGNTIYF.

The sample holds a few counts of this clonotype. This CDR3 reads CASSQEWDSWGKAFF. The CDR3 nucleotides read TGTGCCAGCAGCCAAGAATGGGACAGCTGGGGTAAAGCTTTCTTT. The rearrangement links TRBV4-2 to TRBJ1-1; TRBD1 agrees at 7 bases. The CDR3 loop spans 15 amino acids. Germline assignment: CDR1 LGHNA and CDR2 YNFKEQ. Trimming took 0 bases from V and 9 from J; bases not matched to a gene: 10.

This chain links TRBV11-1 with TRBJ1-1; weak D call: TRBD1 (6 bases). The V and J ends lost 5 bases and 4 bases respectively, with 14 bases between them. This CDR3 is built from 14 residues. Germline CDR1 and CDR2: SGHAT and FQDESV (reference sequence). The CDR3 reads CASSRRGGVTEAFF. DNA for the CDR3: TGTGCCAGCAGCCGCAGGGGTGGAGTCACTGAAGCTTTCTTT.

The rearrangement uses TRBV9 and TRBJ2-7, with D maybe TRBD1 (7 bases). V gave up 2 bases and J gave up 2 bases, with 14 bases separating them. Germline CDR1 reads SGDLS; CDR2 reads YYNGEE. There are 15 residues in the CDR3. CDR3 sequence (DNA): TGTGCCAGCAGCGTCGGAGGGGGCATCCCCTACGAGCAGTACTTC. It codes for CASSVGGGIPYEQYF.

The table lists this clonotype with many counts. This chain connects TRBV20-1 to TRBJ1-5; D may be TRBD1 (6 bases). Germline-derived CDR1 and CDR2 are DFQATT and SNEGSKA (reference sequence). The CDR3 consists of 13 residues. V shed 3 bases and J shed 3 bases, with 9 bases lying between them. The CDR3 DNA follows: TGCAGTGCTAGTGGGACAAACAATCAGCCCCAGCATTTT. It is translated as CSASGTNNQPQHF.

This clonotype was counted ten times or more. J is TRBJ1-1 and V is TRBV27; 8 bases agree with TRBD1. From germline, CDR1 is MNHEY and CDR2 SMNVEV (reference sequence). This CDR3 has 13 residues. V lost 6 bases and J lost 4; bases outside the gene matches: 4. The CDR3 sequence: CASSPDRATEAFF. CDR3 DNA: TGTGCCAGCAGCCCGGACAGGGCCACTGAAGCTTTCTTT.

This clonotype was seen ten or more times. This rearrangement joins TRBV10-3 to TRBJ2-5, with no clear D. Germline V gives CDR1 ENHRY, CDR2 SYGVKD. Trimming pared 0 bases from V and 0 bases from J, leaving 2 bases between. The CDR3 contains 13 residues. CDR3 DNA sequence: TGTGCCATCAGTGAGTCTCACCAAGAGACCCAGTACTTC. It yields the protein CAISESHQETQYF.

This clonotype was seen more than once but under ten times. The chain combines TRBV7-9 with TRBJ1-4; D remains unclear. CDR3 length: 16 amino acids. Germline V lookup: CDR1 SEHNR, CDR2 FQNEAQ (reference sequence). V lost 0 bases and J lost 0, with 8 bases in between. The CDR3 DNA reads TGTGCCAGCAGCTTAGCGTCGGCTGCAACTAATGAAAAACTGTTTTTT. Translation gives CASSLASAATNEKLFF.

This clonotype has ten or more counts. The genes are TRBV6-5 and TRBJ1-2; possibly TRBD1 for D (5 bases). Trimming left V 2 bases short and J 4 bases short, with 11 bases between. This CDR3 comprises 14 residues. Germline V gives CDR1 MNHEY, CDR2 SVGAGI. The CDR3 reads CASSYRLGAYGYTF. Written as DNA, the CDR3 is TGTGCCAGCAGTTACAGGCTAGGGGCCTATGGCTACACCTTC.

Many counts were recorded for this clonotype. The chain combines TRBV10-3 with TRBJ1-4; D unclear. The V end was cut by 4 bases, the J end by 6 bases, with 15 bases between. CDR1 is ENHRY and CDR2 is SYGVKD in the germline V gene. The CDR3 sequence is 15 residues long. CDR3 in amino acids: CAISADPTRYEKLFF. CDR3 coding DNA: TGTGCCATCAGTGCCGACCCCACTCGATATGAAAAACTGTTTTTT.

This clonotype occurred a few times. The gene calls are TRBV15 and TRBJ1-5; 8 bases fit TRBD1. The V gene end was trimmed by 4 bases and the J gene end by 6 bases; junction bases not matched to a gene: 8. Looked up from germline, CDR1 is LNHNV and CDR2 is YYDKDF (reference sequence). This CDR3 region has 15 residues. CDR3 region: CATSNQGAGGQPQHF. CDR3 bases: TGTGCCACCAGCAATCAGGGGGCGGGCGGTCAGCCCCAGCATTTT.

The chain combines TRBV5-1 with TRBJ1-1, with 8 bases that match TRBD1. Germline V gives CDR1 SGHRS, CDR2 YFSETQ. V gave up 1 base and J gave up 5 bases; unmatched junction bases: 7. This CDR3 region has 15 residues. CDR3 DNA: TGCGCCAGCAGCTTGTCTTCAGGGGGCCGAACTGAAGCTTTCTTT. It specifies CASSLSSGGRTEAFF.